This is a list of T cell receptor beta chains from one sample in a study of shared clonotypes between healthy human individuals. Sequencing was performed with immunoSEQ multiplex PCR; in TCRdb, only in-frame clones are kept and a portion is missing. The sample comprises 2 million to 2.5 million clones, more than 90% of which are singletons, and 0.1% to 0.15% rests with the top ten. The specimen sequenced was naive CD4+ T cells sorted from blood. The origin of the receptors is a man aged 18 to 29 in good health. The CDR3 runs from the conserved cysteine through the conserved F or W. D genes are given only for firm matches.

v_gene	d_gene	j_gene	CDR3aa	CDR3nt
TRBV1	.	TRBJ2-1	CTSGCISGGYNEQFF	TGCACCAGCGGATGTATAAGCGGGGGGTACAATGAGCAGTTCTTC
TRBV6-5	.	TRBJ2-7	CASSYKREFDEQYF	TGTGCCAGCAGTTACAAGAGGGAATTCGACGAGCAGTACTTC
TRBV5-1	.	TRBJ1-6	CASSLEGGRSPLHF	TGCGCCAGCAGCTTGGAAGGGGGGCGTTCACCCCTCCACTTT
TRBV5-1	.	TRBJ1-5	CASSLDRSDGSQPQHF	TGCGCCAGCAGCTTGGACCGCTCTGATGGGAGCCAGCCCCAGCATTTT
TRBV4-3	.	TRBJ2-7	CASSQDPWGEQYF	TGCGCCAGCAGCCAAGACCCCTGGGGCGAGCAGTACTTC
TRBV30	TRBD1	TRBJ1-5	CATGGVGQPQHF	TGTGCCACAGGGGGTGTGGGTCAGCCCCAGCATTTT
TRBV6-5	.	TRBJ2-1	CASSYSPGLNNEQFF	TGTGCCAGCAGTTACTCGCCGGGACTTAACAATGAGCAGTTCTTC
TRBV5-1	TRBD1	TRBJ1-5	CASSYGQGNQPQHF	TGCGCCAGCAGCTATGGACAGGGGAATCAGCCCCAGCATTTT
TRBV5-1	TRBD1	TRBJ1-2	CASRPGDRGSYGYTF	TGCGCCAGCAGACCCGGGGACAGGGGGTCGTATGGCTACACCTTC
TRBV4-1	TRBD2	TRBJ2-1	CASSQDRGESLISYNEQFF	TGCGCCAGCAGCCAAGATCGGGGGGAATCCCTCATCTCCTACAATGAGCAGTTCTTC
TRBV11-3	.	TRBJ2-1	CASSLEKGRSNEQFF	TGTGCCAGCAGCTTGGAGAAAGGGAGATCCAATGAGCAGTTCTTC
TRBV5-1	.	TRBJ1-1	CASSLDREMNTEAFF	TGCGCCAGCAGCTTGGACAGAGAAATGAACACTGAAGCTTTCTTT
TRBV4-1	.	TRBJ1-1	CASSQDWGDSEAFF	TGCGCCAGCAGCCAAGATTGGGGAGACAGTGAAGCTTTCTTT
TRBV7-8	.	TRBJ2-7	CASSPGRNYEQYF	TGTGCCAGCAGCCCCGGACGGAACTACGAGCAGTACTTC
TRBV6-6	.	TRBJ1-4	CASIPHDRKEKLFF	TGTGCCAGCATACCCCATGACAGGAAGGAAAAACTGTTTTTT
TRBV28	.	TRBJ2-6	CASSLKQDSGANVLTF	TGTGCCAGCAGTTTAAAGCAGGACTCTGGGGCCAACGTCCTGACTTTC